The clone carrying this T cell receptor beta chain was observed many times. The sample belongs to a study of blood T cells in healthy people across ages. The CDR3 has 14 residues. V was cut by 7 bases and J by 6 bases, with 19 bases left in between. Germline CDR1 and CDR2: SGHTA and FQGNSA. A sample-barcoded 5' primer and a J-beta primer mix were used in a second PCR of roughly 7 to 11 cycles. TCRdb independently ran MiXCR on the 5' RACE reads; one entry per CDR3 protein. This table holds about 1.7 million distinct CDR3 sequences, 28% found once. The clonotype comes from a woman in her twenties or thirties in good health. Input material: blood. The V call is TRBV7-2, the J call TRBJ2-7; weak D call: TRBD2 (5 bases). As DNA, the CDR3 is TGTGCCAGCAACTTGAGGGCGCCCGTTCTCGAGCAGTACTTC. It codes for CASNLRAPVLEQYF. The complete variable domain, with remaining parts taken from reference TRBV7-2 and TRBJ2-7, reads GAGVSQSPSNKVTEKGKDVELRCDPISGHTALYWYRQSLGQGLEFLIYFQGNSAPDKSGLPSDRFSAERTGGSVSTLTIQRTQQEDSAVYLCASNLRAPVLEQYFGPGTRLTVT.